This T cell receptor (beta chain) was sequenced in a study of blood T cell repertoires in COVID-19 (dated by TCRdb to about 2020). Concerning the study at large: The collaborator samples originated in the United States, Italy and Spain and spanned the acute and convalescent phases of COVID-19. The material from the prospective study consisted of cDNA or gDNA derived from T cells, B-cell-depleted T cells, or PBMCs. Subjects who had been exposed to COVID-19, were actively infected with it, or had recovered from it provided the deeply sampled blood TCRbeta repertoires that made up the dataset. The repertoires were released in a freely available public database intended as a resource for research on the immune response to SARS-CoV-2. Samples came from the ongoing ImmuneRACE study (first 160 participants) plus 1,254 subjects from 6 global collaborators. A de-identified subject ID, COVID-19 status, age in years and sex were almost always included in the sample metadata. Where available, HLA class I and class II types were obtained from metadata supplied by the sample provider rather than from assay-based typing.

TCRbeta CDR3 regions were amplified from genomic DNA by means of the immunoSEQ Assay, a bias-controlled multiplex PCR. As for how the authors treated the data: The number of nucleated cells in each sample was estimated by amplification of reference gene primers within the assay. To quantify the absolute abundance of each unique TCRbeta CDR3 rearrangement, sequence reads were collapsed and filtered. For each sample, productive Simpson clonality was calculated by taking the square root of Simpson's diversity index across productive rearrangements. Entries here come from immuneACCESS through TCRdb and include only in-frame sequences with V and J called. Some clones fail to appear in such tables; in the studies checked, an unresolved V gene covers under half of the shortfall, and the cause of the remainder is unknown. For V, J and clone size, that table is used; D and trimming come from the DNA. The sample table holds a few hundred thousand clones, of which just over 85% were seen once. The ten largest clones represent roughly 14% of the sample.

At the junction V is shortened by 4 bases and J by 13 bases; bases outside the gene matches: 5. The germline V gene provides CDR1 SGHDT and CDR2 YYEEEE. The CDR3 covers 11 residues, taking in both the cysteine and the phenylalanine. The CDR3 DNA has 33 bases and is translated from base 1. General conclusions and limits of the study: Clinical and demographic metadata were provided uncurated, with the amount varying by source and participant.

As regards this clone: Its antigen is still unknown. The input lacks base qualities; no much larger clone sits a single base away.

Participants in the prospective study were enrolled through a virtual design, were aged roughly 18 to 100 years, and lived in about two dozen United States geographic areas. Cohort assignment in the prospective study relied on participant-reported clinical history from a screening survey and a study questionnaire. In the prospective study, whole blood, serum and a nasopharyngeal or oropharyngeal swab were collected from each participant by mobile phlebotomists. Over a roughly 2-month period, participants in the prospective study had the option of providing additional blood draws and questionnaires. Before DNA extraction, blood samples from the prospective study were shipped at room temperature or frozen.

This receptor was taken from a woman between 50 and 59 years old with acute COVID-19. The sample taken for sequencing was PBMCs or T cells enriched from blood (not recorded which). In this chain, TRBV5-6 is recombined with TRBJ2-1; TRBD1 lines up with 7 middle nucleotides. The nucleotide sequence is TGTGCCAGCAGCATGGGACAGTCTCAGTTCTTC. Its translation reads: CASSMGQSQFF.